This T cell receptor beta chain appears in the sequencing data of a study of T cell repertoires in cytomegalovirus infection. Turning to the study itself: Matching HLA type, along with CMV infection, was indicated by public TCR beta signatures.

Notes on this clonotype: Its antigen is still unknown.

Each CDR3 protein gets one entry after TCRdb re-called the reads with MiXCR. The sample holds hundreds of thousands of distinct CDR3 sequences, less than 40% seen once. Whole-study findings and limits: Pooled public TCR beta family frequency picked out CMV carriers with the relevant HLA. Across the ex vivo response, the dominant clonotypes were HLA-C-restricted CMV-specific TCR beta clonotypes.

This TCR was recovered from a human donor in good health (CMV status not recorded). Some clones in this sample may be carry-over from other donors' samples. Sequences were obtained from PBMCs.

DNA of the CDR3: TGTGCCAGCAGTTGGGGGAAGTACCAAGAGACCCAGTACTTC. Residues: CASSWGKYQETQYF. The rearrangement uses TRBV27 and TRBJ2-5; TRBD1 or TRBD2 may be the D gene (5 bases each). The CDR3 length is 14 residues. Germline V gene data show CDR1 as MNHEY and CDR2 as SMNVEV (reference sequence). Deletions cut 4 bases from V and 0 bases from J, with 9 bases between.